This T cell receptor beta chain appears in the sequencing data of a study of radiation and T cells in renal cell carcinoma. Study conclusions and caveats: Baseline intratumoral clonotype presence is unknown without pretreatment biopsies. In blood, top tumor clones expanded by 2 weeks, shrinking by 4.

Notes on this clone: The antigen is not known.

Generated by immunoSEQ multiplex PCR, the TCRdb table keeps only in-frame clones and is missing some. Counted here are roughly 150,000 clones, less than 90% occurring once; the ten biggest clones make up over 3.5%. V shed 7 bases, J shed 1 base, and the junction held 3 bases outside the gene matches. Germline CDR1 LNHNV, CDR2 YYDKDF (reference sequence). CDR3 length: 14 amino acids. Stated time point: baseline pretreatment blood. Treatment noted: 15 Gy SBRT to primary tumor, nephrectomy 4 weeks later. The chain recombines TRBV15 with TRBJ2-2, with 7 positions matching TRBD1. This clonotype originated in a woman aged 65 to 85 with renal cell carcinoma. The starting material was blood, obtained from a patient whose treatment included radiotherapy and nephrectomy. This chain's CDR3 is CATNRQGNTGELFF. The CDR3 DNA follows: TGTGCCACCAACCGACAGGGGAACACCGGGGAGCTGTTTTTT.